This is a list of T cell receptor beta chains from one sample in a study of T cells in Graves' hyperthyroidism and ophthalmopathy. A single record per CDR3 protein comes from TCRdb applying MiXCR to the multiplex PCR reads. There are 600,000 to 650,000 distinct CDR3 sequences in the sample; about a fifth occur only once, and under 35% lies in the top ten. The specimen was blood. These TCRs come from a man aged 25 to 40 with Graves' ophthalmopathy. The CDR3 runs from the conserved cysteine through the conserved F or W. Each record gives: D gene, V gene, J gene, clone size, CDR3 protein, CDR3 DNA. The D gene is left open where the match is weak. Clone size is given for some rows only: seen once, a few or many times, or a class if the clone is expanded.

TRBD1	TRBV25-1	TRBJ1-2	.	CASHSDRDNYGYTF	TGTGCCAGCCACTCGGACAGGGATAACTATGGCTACACCTTC
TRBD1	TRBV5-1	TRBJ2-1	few	CASSLGDSHNEQLF	TGCGCCAGCAGCTTGGGGGACAGCCACAATGAGCAGCTCTTC
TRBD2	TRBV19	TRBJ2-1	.	CASSVSGRARNEQFF	TGTGCCAGTAGTGTTAGCGGGAGGGCCAGGAATGAGCAGTTCTTC
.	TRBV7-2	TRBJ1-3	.	CASSFLGGPGNTIYF	TGTGCCAGCAGCTTCTTAGGGGGGCCTGGAAACACCATATATTTT
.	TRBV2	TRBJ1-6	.	CASSDRAGLNSPLHF	TGTGCCAGCAGTGATCGGGCAGGTCTGAATTCACCCCTCCACTTT
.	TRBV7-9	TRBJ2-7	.	CASQQANSYEQYF	TGTGCCAGTCAGCAGGCTAACTCCTACGAGCAGTACTTC
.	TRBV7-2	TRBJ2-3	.	CASSGQTATDTQYF	TGTGCCAGCAGTGGTCAGACAGCCACAGATACGCAGTATTTT
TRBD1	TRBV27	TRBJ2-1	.	CASSQGASYNEQFF	TGTGCCAGCAGCCAGGGGGCCAGTTACAATGAGCAGTTCTTC
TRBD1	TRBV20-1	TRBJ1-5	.	CSARPGTGLSNQPQHF	TGCAGTGCTAGACCCGGGACAGGACTTAGCAATCAGCCCCAGCATTTT
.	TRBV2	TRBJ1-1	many	CASRPRVIGTEAFF	TGTGCCAGCAGGCCCAGGGTGATCGGCACTGAAGCTTTCTTT
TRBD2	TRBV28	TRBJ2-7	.	CASKAGAELGSYEQYF	TGTGCCAGTAAAGCGGGAGCCGAGCTGGGCTCCTACGAGCAGTACTTC
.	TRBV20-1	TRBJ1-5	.	CSAKDSYSNQPQHF	TGCAGTGCAAAGGACAGCTATAGCAATCAGCCCCAGCATTTT
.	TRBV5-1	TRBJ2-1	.	CASSSLTTGNEQFF	TGCGCCAGCAGCTCCCTTACGACGGGTAATGAGCAGTTCTTC
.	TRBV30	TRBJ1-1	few	CAWVNGGTEAFF	TGTGCCTGGGTCAACGGTGGGACTGAAGCTTTCTTT
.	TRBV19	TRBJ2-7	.	CASSNYGSYEQYF	TGTGCCAGTAGTAACTACGGGTCCTACGAGCAGTACTTC
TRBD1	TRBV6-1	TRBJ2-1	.	CASSPYRGSHNEQFF	TGTGCCAGCAGCCCCTACAGGGGCTCCCATAATGAGCAGTTCTTC
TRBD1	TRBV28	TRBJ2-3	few	CASSLTGGKDTQYF	TGTGCCAGCAGTTTGACAGGGGGCAAAGATACGCAGTATTTT
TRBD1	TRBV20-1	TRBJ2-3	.	CSARDLGGAADTQYF	TGCAGTGCTAGAGATTTAGGGGGCGCAGCAGATACGCAGTATTTT
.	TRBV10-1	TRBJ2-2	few	CASSERAGELFF	TGCGCCAGCAGTGAGAGGGCCGGGGAGCTGTTTTTT
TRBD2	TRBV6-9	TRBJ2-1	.	CASSYQLAGDNEQFF	TGTGCCAGCAGTTACCAACTAGCGGGAGACAATGAGCAGTTCTTC
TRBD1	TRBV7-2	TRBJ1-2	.	CASSRQGNEGYTF	TGTGCCAGCTCCCGACAGGGGAATGAAGGCTACACCTTC
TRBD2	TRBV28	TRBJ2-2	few	CASSSITGTSLTGELFF	TGTGCCAGCAGCTCTATTACCGGGACTAGCCTCACCGGGGAGCTGTTTTTT
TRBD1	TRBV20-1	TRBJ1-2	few	CSAKQTGTYGYTF	TGCAGTGCTAAACAGACAGGGACGTATGGCTACACCTTC
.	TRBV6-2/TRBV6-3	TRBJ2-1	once	CASSWVLGGNEQFF	TGTGCCAGCAGTTGGGTCTTGGGTGGCAATGAGCAGTTCTTC
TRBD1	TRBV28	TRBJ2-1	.	CASSPGTGNGNEQFF	TGTGCCAGCAGCCCCGGGACAGGGAATGGAAATGAGCAGTTCTTC
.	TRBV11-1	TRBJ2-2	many	CASSLGANTGELFF	TGTGCCAGCAGCTTAGGCGCGAACACCGGGGAGCTGTTTTTT
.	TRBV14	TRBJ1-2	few	CASSQDHGLYGYTF	TGTGCCAGCAGCCAAGATCACGGCCTTTATGGCTACACCTTC
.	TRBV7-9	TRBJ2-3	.	CASSLGTLQGPFSTDTQYF	TGTGCCAGCAGCTTAGGAACTTTACAGGGTCCATTTAGCACAGATACGCAGTATTTT
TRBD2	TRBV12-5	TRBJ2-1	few	CASALAGMGSYNEQFF	TGTGCTAGTGCCCTAGCGGGCATGGGGTCCTACAATGAGCAGTTCTTC